The 20 T cell receptor beta chains below all came from one sample that was sequenced in a study of PD-L1 blockade in urothelial cancer. The time point here: peripheral blood 6 weeks after treatment start. Profiling relied on immunoSEQ multiplex PCR, and the TCRdb table lists in-frame clones only, not all of them. The sample lists 25,000 to 35,000 clones, approximately 80% occurring once. Sequenced here: PBMCs, sampled around atezolizumab (anti-PD-L1) treatment. The receptor set was obtained from an older man with urothelial cancer.

The table lists this clone with a few counts. DNA of the CDR3: TGTGCCAGCAGCTCACGGACAGGCTACAATGAGCAGTTCTTC. Residues: CASSSRTGYNEQFF. The J gene is TRBJ2-1, the V gene TRBV7-9; 7 nucleotides agree with TRBD1. V gave up 4 bases and J gave up 3 bases; unmatched junction bases: 3. The CDR3 is 14 residues long. The germline gives CDR1 SEHNR, CDR2 FQNEAQ (reference sequence).

This clone has just one count. The chain employs TRBV19 and TRBJ2-2; 13 bases line up with TRBD2. V gave up 10 bases and J gave up 4 bases; unmatched junction bases: 9. CDR3 size: 16 residues. CDR1 is LNHDA, CDR2 SQIVND, per germline (reference sequence). The CDR3 region has the DNA TGTGCCACTACGACTAGCGGGGGGACCTTCACCGGGGAGCTGTTTTTT. It specifies CATTTSGGTFTGELFF. The full variable domain, with the rest looked up from reference TRBV19 and TRBJ2-2, is DGGITQSPKYLFRKEGQNVTLSCEQNLNHDAMYWYRQDPGQGLRLIYYSQIVNDFQKGDIAEGYSVSREKKESFPLTVTSAQKNPTAFYLCATTTSGGTFTGELFFGEGSRLTVL.

The chain recombines TRBV30 with TRBJ2-3; unclear D gene. This CDR3 region has 17 residues. Germline lookup yields CDR1 GTSNPN and CDR2 SVGIG (reference sequence). The V and J ends lost 0 bases and 1 base respectively, with 17 bases between them. In DNA, the CDR3 is TGTGCCTGGAGTGTACGTCGGCCGGGTGGTCGCACAGATACGCAGTATTTT. Protein product: CAWSVRRPGGRTDTQYF. The variable domain in full, completed from reference TRBV30 and TRBJ2-3, reads SQTIHQWPATLVQPVGSPLSLECTVEGTSNPNLYWYRQAAGRGLQLLFYSVGIGQISSEVPQNLSASRPQDRQFILSSKKLLLSDSGFYLCAWSVRRPGGRTDTQYFGPGTRLTVL.

V and J are TRBV5-6 and TRBJ2-7; weak D call: TRBD2 (6 bases). V gave up 2 bases and J gave up 4 bases, with 16 bases separating them. In germline, CDR1 is SGHDT, CDR2 YYEEEE. This CDR3 is 15 amino acids long. The CDR3 region has the DNA TGTGCCAGCAGCTTAAGGACTACACTACCTTACGAGCAGTACTTC. As protein: CASSLRTTLPYEQYF. Full variable domain (remainder filled in from reference TRBV5-6 and TRBJ2-7): DAGVTQSPTHLIKTRGQQVTLRCSPKSGHDTVSWYQQALGQGPQFIFQYYEEEERQRGNFPDRFSGHQFPNYSSELNVNALLLGDSALYLCASSLRTTLPYEQYFGPGTRLTVT.

This chain joins TRBV11-3 and TRBJ2-1; 7 bases are a match to TRBD1. The CDR3 runs 12 residues. The germline V gene encodes CDR1 SGHNT and CDR2 YENEEA. Germline trimming cut 11 bases from V and 9 bases from J; bases unmatched to any gene: 10. The CDR3 region has the DNA TGTGCCTCCAGGGGGTCTGGGGGTGAGCAGTTCTTC. This translates into CASRGSGGEQFF.

This clone was detected a few times. The chain uses TRBV29-1 and TRBJ2-1, with TRBD2 matching over 9 bases. From germline, CDR1 is SQVTM and CDR2 ANQGSEA. The V and J ends lost 7 bases and 9 bases, in that order; junction bases with no gene match: 10. CDR3 length: 13 amino acids. CDR3 sequence (DNA): TGCAGCGCCCCCAGGCGGGGGGGCAGTGAGCAGTTCTTC. This sequence encodes CSAPRRGGSEQFF.

V and J are TRBV5-1 and TRBJ1-3; D uncertain. CDR1 is SGHRS, CDR2 YFSETQ, per germline. The CDR3 contains 15 residues. The ends were cut back, 1 base at V and 0 bases at J, with 8 bases in the middle. CDR3 loop: CASSLTWSSGNTIYF. CDR3 nucleotides: TGCGCCAGCAGCTTGACCTGGAGCTCTGGAAACACCATATATTTT. The whole variable domain, filled in from reference TRBV5-1 and TRBJ1-3, reads KAGVTQTPRYLIKTRGQQVTLSCSPISGHRSVSWYQQTPGQGLQFLFEYFSETQRNKGNFPGRFSGRQFSNSRSEMNVSTLELGDSALYLCASSLTWSSGNTIYFGEGSWLTVV.

The chain is built from TRBV13 and TRBJ1-3; 11 bases agree with TRBD1. CDR1 PRHDT and CDR2 FYEKMQ come from the germline V gene (reference sequence). This CDR3 has 15 residues. The ends lost 6 bases at V and 2 bases at J; junction bases unmatched: 3. CDR3 bases: TGTGCCAGCAGTTGGGGACAGGGGGCTGGAAACACCATATATTTT. This codes for CASSWGQGAGNTIYF. The full variable domain, its missing parts supplied by reference TRBV13 and TRBJ1-3, is AAGVIQSPRHLIKEKRETATLKCYPIPRHDTVYWYQQGPGQDPQFLISFYEKMQSDKGSIPDRFSAQQFSDYHSELNMSSLELGDSALYFCASSWGQGAGNTIYFGEGSWLTVV.

The gene calls are TRBV6-5 and TRBJ1-1; 8 bases are shared with TRBD1. Germline V gene sequence: CDR1 MNHEY, CDR2 SVGAGI. Unmatched junction bases numbered 1, after V lost 0 bases and J lost 1 base. There are 15 residues in the CDR3. The CDR3 DNA is TGTGCCAGCAGTTACTCCGGACAGGGGAACACTGAAGCTTTCTTT. Amino acids: CASSYSGQGNTEAFF.

This rearrangement joins TRBV27 to TRBJ2-7; D ambiguous. CDR3 length equals 15 residues. Germline CDR1 MNHEY, CDR2 SMNVEV (reference sequence). V was clipped by 2 bases and J by 1 base, with 12 bases between them. The CDR3 protein is CASSLGWRGSYEQYF. CDR3 coding DNA: TGTGCCAGCAGTTTAGGATGGCGAGGTTCCTACGAGCAGTACTTC.

This sequence joins TRBV5-4 and TRBJ2-7, with 10 bases matching TRBD1. CDR3 length equals 14 residues. Trimming took 4 bases from V and 2 from J; bases not matched to a gene: 3. Germline assignment: CDR1 SGHNT and CDR2 YYREEE (reference sequence). In nucleotides, the CDR3 is TGTGCCAGCAGCACCGGGACAGGGGCCTACGAGCAGTACTTC. It specifies CASSTGTGAYEQYF. Combining the CDR3 with reference TRBV5-4 and TRBJ2-7 gives the whole variable domain ETGVTQSPTHLIKTRGQQVTLRCSSQSGHNTVSWYQQALGQGPQFIFQYYREEENGRGNFPPRFSGLQFPNYSSELNVNALELDDSALYLCASSTGTGAYEQYFGPGTRLTVT.

For the CDR3, the DNA is TGCGCCAGCAGCCAAGATACAGGGTTCACCGGGGAGCTGTTTTTT. Residues: CASSQDTGFTGELFF. The chain carries TRBV4-3 and TRBJ2-2, with D possibly TRBD1 on 6 matching bases. CDR3 length equals 15 residues. Trimming took 0 bases from V and 4 from J, leaving 9 bases between them. Germline CDR1 reads LGHNA; CDR2 reads YSLEER.

This clone was seen a single time. This rearrangement joins TRBV2 to TRBJ1-4, with D tentatively TRBD1 (6 bases). Per the germline V gene, CDR1 is SNHLY and CDR2 is FYNNEI. CDR3 length: 16 amino acids. V lost 5 bases and J 8 bases, leaving 21 bases between the germline ends. The CDR3 sequence: CASSPPGGRRGEKLFF. For the CDR3, the DNA is TGTGCCAGCAGTCCCCCGGGGGGCAGGCGGGGCGAAAAACTGTTTTTT.

This sequence joins TRBV7-2 and TRBJ1-2; 10 nucleotides match TRBD1. The CDR3 contains 17 residues. Germline V lookup: CDR1 SGHTA, CDR2 FQGNSA. V shed 1 base, J shed 3 bases, and the junction held 8 bases outside the gene matches. The DNA for the CDR3 is TGTGCCAGCAGCTTAGGGACAGGGGGTGAGGTTGACTATGGCTACACCTTC. Translation: CASSLGTGGEVDYGYTF.

The chain joins TRBV14 to TRBJ1-2; 7 positions match TRBD1. CDR1 and CDR2 (germline): SGHDN, FVKESK. The CDR3 spans 14 residues. The V and J ends lost 5 bases and 5 bases, in that order; junction bases with no gene match: 8. This CDR3 is CASSGDRVGYGYTF. CDR3 coding DNA: TGTGCCAGCAGCGGCGACAGGGTGGGGTATGGCTACACCTTC.

The chain uses TRBV6-1 and TRBJ1-3; TRBD1 is a possible D gene (5 bases). Germline V gene sequence: CDR1 MNHNS, CDR2 SASEGT. Trimming left V 7 bases short and J 0 bases short, with 13 bases between. This CDR3 region has 15 residues. CDR3 loop: CASNPRASSGNTIYF. The DNA of the CDR3 is TGTGCCAGCAACCCCAGGGCCAGCTCTGGAAACACCATATATTTT.

Only one count was recorded for this clone. This chain uses TRBV11-3 with TRBJ2-1; D remains ambiguous. The CDR3 covers 13 residues. Trimming stripped 4 bases from V and 4 bases from J, with 8 bases between. Germline V gene lookup returns CDR1 SGHNT and CDR2 YENEEA. CDR3 nucleotides: TGTGCCAGCAGCTACGACAATTACAATGAGCAGTTCTTC. It translates to CASSYDNYNEQFF. Looking up the rest from reference TRBV11-3 and TRBJ2-1 gives the full variable domain: EAGVVQSPRYKIIEKKQPVAFWCNPISGHNTLYWYLQNLGQGPELLIRYENEEAVDDSQLPKDRFSAERLKGVDSTLKIQPAELGDSAVYLCASSYDNYNEQFFGPGTRLTVL.

This sequence joins TRBV7-2 and TRBJ1-1, with TRBD1 identical over 11 bases. V trimming: 4 bases; J trimming: 2 bases; junction bases outside the gene matches: 12. The CDR3 has 18 amino acids. Germline lookup yields CDR1 SGHTA and CDR2 FQGNSA. The CDR3 bases are TGTGCCAGCAGCTCGTCGGACAGGGGGCGGATACTCAACACTGAAGCTTTCTTT. As protein: CASSSSDRGRILNTEAFF.

The J gene is TRBJ1-2, the V gene TRBV2; 8 bases are shared with TRBD1. The CDR3 extends over 16 amino acids. Germline values: CDR1 SNHLY, CDR2 FYNNEI. With 3 bases clipped from V and 2 bases from J, the junction kept 8 bases outside the gene matches. CDR3 protein: CASSDGRTGQNYGYTF. CDR3 bases: TGTGCCAGCAGTGATGGGCGGACAGGGCAAAACTATGGCTACACCTTC.

This clone was recorded only once. CDR3 coding DNA: TGTGCCATCAGTGAAAGACTACCCAATGAGCAGTTCTTC. Translation gives CAISERLPNEQFF. V usage is TRBV10-3 and J usage is TRBJ2-1; maybe TRBD2 (5 bases). The germline V gene encodes CDR1 ENHRY and CDR2 SYGVKD. The CDR3 has 13 residues. The V gene lost 3 bases and the J gene lost 6 bases, with 9 bases spanning the gap.